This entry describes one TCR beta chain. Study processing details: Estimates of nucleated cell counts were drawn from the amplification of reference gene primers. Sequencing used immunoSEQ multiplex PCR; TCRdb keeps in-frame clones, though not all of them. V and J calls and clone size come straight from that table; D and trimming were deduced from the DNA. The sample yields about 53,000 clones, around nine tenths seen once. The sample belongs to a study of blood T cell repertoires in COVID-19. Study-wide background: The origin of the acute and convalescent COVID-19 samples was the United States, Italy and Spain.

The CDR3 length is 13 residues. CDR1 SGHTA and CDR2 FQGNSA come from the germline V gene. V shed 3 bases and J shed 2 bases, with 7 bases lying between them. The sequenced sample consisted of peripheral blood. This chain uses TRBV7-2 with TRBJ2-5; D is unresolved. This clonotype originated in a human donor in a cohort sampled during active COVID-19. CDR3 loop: CASSLVLQETQYF. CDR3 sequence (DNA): TGTGCCAGCAGCTTGGTACTTCAAGAGACCCAGTACTTC.